The rows below give T cell receptor beta chains drawn from one sample of a study of T-cell reconstitution after alpha-beta-depleted transplantation in children. TCRdb ran MiXCR on the PCR reads and lists one entry per CDR3 protein. This table has hundreds of thousands of distinct CDR3 sequences, under 15% appearing once. The sample consisted of PBMCs, taken before TCRalphabeta/CD19-depleted stem cell transplant. These receptors were taken from a girl aged 2 to 10 with congenital amegakaryocytic thrombocytopenia, due to receive a stem cell transplant. The CDR3 runs from the conserved cysteine through the conserved F or W. Fields, in order: CDR3 DNA, CDR3 protein, clone size, J gene, V gene, D gene. D genes are given only for firm matches. Size tells how often a clone was seen (once, few, many) or the class of an expanded clone, and some rows leave it out.

CDR3nt: TGTGCCAGCAGCTTAGAAGGTGGGGCAGGGTGGCCTGGAAACACCATATATTTT
CDR3aa: CASSLEGGAGWPGNTIYF
abundance: many
j_gene: TRBJ1-3
v_gene: TRBV11-1
d_gene: -

CDR3nt: TGTGCCAGCAGTTTATCGGCCTATTTCGACGAGCAGTACTTC
CDR3aa: CASSLSAYFDEQYF
abundance: few
j_gene: TRBJ2-7
v_gene: TRBV27
d_gene: -

CDR3nt: TGCAGTGCTAGCCACCTTAACTATGGCTACACCTTC
CDR3aa: CSASHLNYGYTF
abundance: many
j_gene: TRBJ1-2
v_gene: TRBV20-1
d_gene: -

CDR3nt: TGTGCCAGCAGTTTACACCGCACAGATACGCAGTATTTT
CDR3aa: CASSLHRTDTQYF
abundance: -
j_gene: TRBJ2-3
v_gene: TRBV27
d_gene: -

CDR3nt: TGTGCCAGCAGTTTATTTCCAGATACGCAGTATTTT
CDR3aa: CASSLFPDTQYF
abundance: many
j_gene: TRBJ2-3
v_gene: TRBV12-3/TRBV12-4
d_gene: -

CDR3nt: TGTGCCATCAGTGGCCGAGGGGAGGGAGGGATTGATACGCAGTATTTT
CDR3aa: CAISGRGEGGIDTQYF
abundance: many
j_gene: TRBJ2-3
v_gene: TRBV10-3
d_gene: TRBD2

CDR3nt: TGTGCCAGCAGCTTATTGGCCGAAGGCACTGAAGCTTTCTTT
CDR3aa: CASSLLAEGTEAFF
abundance: many
j_gene: TRBJ1-1
v_gene: TRBV7-9
d_gene: -

CDR3nt: TGTGCCAGCAGCTTAAATCCTAGCGACTACGAGCAGTACTTC
CDR3aa: CASSLNPSDYEQYF
abundance: -
j_gene: TRBJ2-7
v_gene: TRBV7-6
d_gene: -

CDR3nt: TGTGCCAGCAGCGCGAGGATATCGGTGAGGGGCCCTGAAGCTTTCTTT
CDR3aa: CASSARISVRGPEAFF
abundance: many
j_gene: TRBJ1-1
v_gene: TRBV3-1
d_gene: -

CDR3nt: TGTGCCATCAGTGAGTCGAGAGATTCACCCCTCCACTTT
CDR3aa: CAISESRDSPLHF
abundance: many
j_gene: TRBJ1-6
v_gene: TRBV10-3
d_gene: -

CDR3nt: TGCGCCAGCAGCTCCGGTGGTAGCGGCACCGGGGAGCTGTTTTTT
CDR3aa: CASSSGGSGTGELFF
abundance: many
j_gene: TRBJ2-2
v_gene: TRBV5-1
d_gene: -

CDR3nt: TGTGCCAGCAGGGGACTAGCGCTACAAGAGACCCAGTACTTC
CDR3aa: CASRGLALQETQYF
abundance: -
j_gene: TRBJ2-5
v_gene: TRBV6-2/TRBV6-3
d_gene: TRBD2

CDR3nt: TGTGCCAGCAGCTTAGACTGGGGACAGGGGGGCCTCACTGAAGCTTTCTTT
CDR3aa: CASSLDWGQGGLTEAFF
abundance: -
j_gene: TRBJ1-1
v_gene: TRBV11-2
d_gene: TRBD1

CDR3nt: TGCAGCGTTGAGGCGGGTGGTTCCGATACGCAGTATTTT
CDR3aa: CSVEAGGSDTQYF
abundance: -
j_gene: TRBJ2-3
v_gene: TRBV29-1
d_gene: -

CDR3nt: TGTGCCAGCAGTGAAGTACTAGCACGAAATACGCAGTATTTT
CDR3aa: CASSEVLARNTQYF
abundance: few
j_gene: TRBJ2-3
v_gene: TRBV6-1
d_gene: -

CDR3nt: TGTGCCAGTGGACTAGCGGGAGGTCCCCGGAACACCGGGGAGCTGTTTTTT
CDR3aa: CASGLAGGPRNTGELFF
abundance: -
j_gene: TRBJ2-2
v_gene: TRBV11-1
d_gene: TRBD2

CDR3nt: TGTGCCAGCAGCCAAGATTCGGGGGTTGGCTACACCTTC
CDR3aa: CASSQDSGVGYTF
abundance: few
j_gene: TRBJ1-2
v_gene: TRBV4-2
d_gene: -

CDR3nt: TGCGCCAGCAGCTTGGTACCGGGGCCGTACGAAGAGCAGTACTTC
CDR3aa: CASSLVPGPYEEQYF
abundance: -
j_gene: TRBJ2-7
v_gene: TRBV5-1
d_gene: -

CDR3nt: TGCGCCAGCAGTGAGTTCGGGCCGGTCGGGGAGCTGTTTTTT
CDR3aa: CASSEFGPVGELFF
abundance: many
j_gene: TRBJ2-2
v_gene: TRBV5-1
d_gene: -

CDR3nt: TGCAGTGCCGTCCCGACTAGCGGGGGAACGCTACAAGAGACCCAGTACTTC
CDR3aa: CSAVPTSGGTLQETQYF
abundance: -
j_gene: TRBJ2-5
v_gene: TRBV20-1
d_gene: TRBD2